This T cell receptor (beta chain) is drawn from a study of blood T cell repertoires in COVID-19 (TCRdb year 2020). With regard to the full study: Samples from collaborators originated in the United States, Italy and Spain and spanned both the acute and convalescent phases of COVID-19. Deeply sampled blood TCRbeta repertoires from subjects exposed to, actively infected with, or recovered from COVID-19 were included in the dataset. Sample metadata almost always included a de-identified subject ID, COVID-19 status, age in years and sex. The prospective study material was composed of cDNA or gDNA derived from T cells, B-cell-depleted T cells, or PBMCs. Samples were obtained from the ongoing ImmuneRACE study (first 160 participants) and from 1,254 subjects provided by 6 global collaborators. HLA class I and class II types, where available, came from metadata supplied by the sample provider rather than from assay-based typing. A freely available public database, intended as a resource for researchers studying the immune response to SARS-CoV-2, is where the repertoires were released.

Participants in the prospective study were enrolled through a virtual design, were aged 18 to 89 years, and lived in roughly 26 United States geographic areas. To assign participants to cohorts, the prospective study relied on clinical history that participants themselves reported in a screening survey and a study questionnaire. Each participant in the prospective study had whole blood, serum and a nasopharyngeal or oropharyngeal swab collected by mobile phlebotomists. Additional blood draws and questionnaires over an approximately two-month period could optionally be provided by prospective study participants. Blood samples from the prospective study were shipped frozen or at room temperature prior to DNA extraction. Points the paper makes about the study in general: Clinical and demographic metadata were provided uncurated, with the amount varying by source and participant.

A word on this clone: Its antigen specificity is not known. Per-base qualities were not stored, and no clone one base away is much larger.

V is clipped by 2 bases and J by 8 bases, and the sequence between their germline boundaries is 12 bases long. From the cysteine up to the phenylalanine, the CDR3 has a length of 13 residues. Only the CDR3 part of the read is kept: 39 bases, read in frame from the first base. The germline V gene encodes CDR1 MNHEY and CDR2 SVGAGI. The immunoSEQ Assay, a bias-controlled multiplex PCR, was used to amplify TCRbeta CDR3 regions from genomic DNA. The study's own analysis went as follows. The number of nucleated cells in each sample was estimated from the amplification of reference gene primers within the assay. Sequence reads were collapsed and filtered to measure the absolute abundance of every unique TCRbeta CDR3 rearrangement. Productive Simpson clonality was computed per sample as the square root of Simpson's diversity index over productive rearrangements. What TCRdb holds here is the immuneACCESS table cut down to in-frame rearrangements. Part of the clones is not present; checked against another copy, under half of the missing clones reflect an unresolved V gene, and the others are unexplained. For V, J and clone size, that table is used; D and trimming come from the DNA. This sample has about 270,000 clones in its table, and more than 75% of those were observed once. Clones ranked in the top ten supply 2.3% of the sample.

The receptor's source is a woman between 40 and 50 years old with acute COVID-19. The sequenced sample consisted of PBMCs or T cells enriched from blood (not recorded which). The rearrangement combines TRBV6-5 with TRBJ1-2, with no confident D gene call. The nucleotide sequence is TGTGCCAGCAGTTACGAGGGATTAGCAGGCTACACCTTC. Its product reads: CASSYEGLAGYTF.